Shown below are 8 T cell receptor beta chains from a single sample sequenced in a study of regulatory T cells in long-lasting Graves disease. Arm-PCR with iRepertoire HTBI primers amplified the CDR3 regions for these TCR beta libraries. From the multiplex PCR reads, TCRdb called clonotypes with MiXCR, one entry per CDR3 protein. The repertoire holds 550,000 to 600,000 distinct CDR3 sequences, 15% to 20% seen once, with 12% in the top ten. Time point of the sample: newly diagnosed GD, antithyroid drugs for less than 3 months. The TCR library was prepared using RNA isolated from PBMCs. These data were also reused for a study on T cells in Graves' hyperthyroidism and ophthalmopathy.

Specimen: peripheral blood mononuclear cells (PBMCs), collected at new diagnosis, from a patient treated with antithyroid drugs. The receptors here all came from a man aged 18-30 years with Graves disease.

There are many counts of this clonotype. The J gene is TRBJ2-1, the V gene TRBV30; possible D gene TRBD1, 5 bases. Germline CDR1 GTSNPN, CDR2 SVGIG (reference sequence). The germline V and J ends were trimmed by 0 bases and 9 bases, with 12 bases remaining between them. The length of the CDR3 is 13 residues. Written as DNA, the CDR3 is TGTGCCTGGAGTGTGCAGGGCCGGAGTGAGCAGTTCTTC. This sequence encodes CAWSVQGRSEQFF. The complete variable domain, with remaining parts taken from reference TRBV30 and TRBJ2-1, reads SQTIHQWPATLVQPVGSPLSLECTVEGTSNPNLYWYRQAAGRGLQLLFYSVGIGQISSEVPQNLSASRPQDRQFILSSKKLLLSDSGFYLCAWSVQGRSEQFFGPGTRLTVL.

This clonotype has at least ten counts. V usage is TRBV12-5 and J usage is TRBJ2-7; no clear D gene. Between the trimmed V and J ends, which lost 7 bases and 2 bases, there was a span of 24 bases. This CDR3 spans 17 amino acids. Germline CDR1 and CDR2: LGHNT and FRNRAP. The CDR3 protein is CASVPPTATYGTYEQYF. In nucleotides, the CDR3 is TGTGCTAGTGTCCCCCCCACCGCCACATACGGAACCTACGAGCAGTACTTC.

This clonotype was picked up many times. The chain uses TRBV7-2 and TRBJ1-1; tentatively, D is TRBD1 (5 bases). The CDR3 is 17 amino acids. Trimming took off 5 bases at V and 1 base at J, with 20 bases between the two ends. CDR1 is SGHTA, CDR2 FQGNSA, per germline. CDR3 nucleotides: TGTGCCAGCAGCGCTAAGTGGGGGATACCCCCGAACACTGAAGCTTTCTTT. Its translation is CASSAKWGIPPNTEAFF.

This clonotype was observed at least ten times. The chain has TRBV20-1 and TRBJ2-7; weak D call: TRBD1 (6 bases). CDR3 length equals 16 residues. Germline CDR1 reads DFQATT; CDR2 reads SNEGSKA (reference sequence). Deletions cut 3 bases from V and 3 bases from J, with 21 bases between. CDR3 protein: CSASVGRGQKNYEQYF. The CDR3, as DNA: TGCAGTGCTAGTGTTGGCAGGGGTCAAAAGAACTACGAGCAGTACTTC.

This clonotype was found many times. The junction departs from the called germline gene at one end, perhaps through a read error. The chain employs TRBV2 and TRBJ1-4; 7 bases map to TRBD1. Germline V gene data show CDR1 as SNHLY and CDR2 as FYNNEI. The CDR3 runs to 14 residues. The CDR3 nucleotides are TGTGCCAGCAGAGAAGGGACAGCTAATGAAAAACTGTTTTTT. It is translated as CASREGTANEKLFF.

Many counts were recorded for this clonotype. The rearrangement links TRBV7-3 to TRBJ2-3, with a possible D match to TRBD2 (6 bases). Germline CDR1 reads SGHTA; CDR2 reads FQGTGA. The CDR3 totals 15 residues. The V end lost 5 bases, the J end lost 1 base, and 13 bases lay between the germline ends. The CDR3 loop reads CASSPRGFRTDTQYF. The CDR3 bases are TGTGCCAGCAGCCCCCGGGGGTTCCGCACAGATACGCAGTATTTT.

The chain uses TRBV28 and TRBJ1-5; maybe TRBD1 (6 bases). The CDR3 is made up of 12 amino acids. V shed 10 bases and J shed 7 bases, with 14 bases lying between them. Germline CDR1 is MDHEN and CDR2 is SYDVKM. This chain's CDR3 is CAIAGAGQPQHF. CDR3 sequence (DNA): TGTGCCATCGCGGGGGCAGGGCAGCCCCAGCATTTT. Using reference TRBV28 and TRBJ1-5 for the parts outside the CDR3, the full variable domain is DVKVTQSSRYLVKRTGEKVFLECVQDMDHENMFWYRQDPGLGLRLIYFSYDVKMKEKGDIPEGYSVSREKKERFSLILESASTNQTSMYLCAIAGAGQPQHFGDGTRLSIL.

This clonotype was seen at least ten times. The chain employs TRBV28 and TRBJ2-7, with D possibly matching TRBD2 (6 bases). The CDR3 consists of 15 residues. Germline lookup yields CDR1 MDHEN and CDR2 SYDVKM. The V end was cut by 4 bases, the J end by 0 bases, with 13 bases between. CDR3 loop: CASSWGTSSSYEQYF. CDR3 nucleotide sequence: TGTGCCAGCAGTTGGGGGACTTCCAGCTCCTACGAGCAGTACTTC.